This T cell receptor (beta chain) is drawn from a study of regulatory T cells in long-lasting Graves disease. Study-wide background: Duration of antithyroid drug therapy among newly diagnosed Graves' patients was under 3 months.

Time point described: newly diagnosed GD, antithyroid drugs for less than 3 months. Extracted PBMC RNA gave rise to the TCR library. As collected, the peripheral blood samples measured 7 to 9.5 milliliters each and went into EDTA tubes. The length of the CDR3 is 13 residues. The J segment lost 11 bases and the V segment lost 5 bases, leaving 7 bases of the junction unmatched. Arm-PCR of CDR3 regions and iRepertoire HTBI primers were the basis on which TCR beta libraries were built. TCRdb reprocessed the multiplex PCR reads with MiXCR, giving one entry per CDR3 protein. The table includes 400,000 to 650,000 distinct CDR3 sequences, 15% to 20% detected once. Study findings and constraints: Few sampled subjects may have lowered accuracy.

This clonotype was picked up many times. Its specificity is not known. The same sample was also used in a study of T cells in Graves' hyperthyroidism and ophthalmopathy. That work states: A model of 13 V-J pairs discriminated ophthalmopathy from stable hyperthyroidism.

This receptor was obtained from a woman aged 35 to 60 with Graves disease. Sequenced here: peripheral blood mononuclear cells (PBMCs), sampled at new diagnosis, from a patient treated with antithyroid drugs. This chain uses TRBV12-3 or TRBV12-4 with TRBJ1-1; TRBD1 aligns across 11 bases. CDR3: CASSLGQGARAFF. CDR3 bases: TGTGCCAGCAGTCTAGGACAGGGGGCGCGGGCTTTCTTT.